Each of the 23 T cell receptor beta chains below was sequenced from the same sample in a study of CD8+ T cells in alopecia areata. Treatment indicated: oral pan-JAK inhibitor, 5-10 mg twice daily. The sequencing template was cDNA reverse transcribed from extracted RNA. Sequencing used immunoSEQ multiplex PCR; TCRdb keeps in-frame clones, though not all of them. The sample lists roughly 120,000 clones; roughly 55% were seen once. The sequenced sample was CD8+ T cells sorted from blood, obtained at week 24, from a patient treated with tofacitinib. The receptors originated from a human donor with alopecia areata.

The chain uses TRBV9 and TRBJ2-3, with unresolved D. The germline CDR1 and CDR2 sequences are SGDLS and YYNGEE. Trimming cost V 4 bases and J 0 bases, with 15 bases left between them. The CDR3 contains 16 residues. CDR3 bases: TGTGCCAGCAGCTCCGGGCGGAACCCTAGCACAGATACGCAGTATTTT. It codes for CASSSGRNPSTDTQYF.

In this sample, this clone turned up once. The CDR3 DNA reads TGTGCTAGTGGTTTGTTCCTGGACAGAGGGACCCAGTACTTC. This encodes CASGLFLDRGTQYF. The chain links TRBV12-5 to TRBJ2-5; D is possibly TRBD1 (6 bases). The germline V gene encodes CDR1 LGHNT and CDR2 FRNRAP. The CDR3 spans 14 residues. The V and J ends lost 2 bases and 7 bases respectively, with 14 bases between them.

This rearrangement joins TRBV29-1 to TRBJ1-1; the D gene is possibly TRBD1 (5 bases). This CDR3 is built from 11 residues. V was pared by 7 bases and J by 11 bases, with 17 bases between. Germline CDR1 and CDR2: SQVTM and ANQGSEA. This CDR3 is CSAVWGRGAFF. The CDR3 bases are TGCAGCGCAGTTTGGGGGAGAGGGGCTTTCTTT.

The chain uses TRBV25-1 and TRBJ1-1, with TRBD1 matching over 7 bases. From germline, CDR1 is MGHDK and CDR2 SYGVNS. V trimming: 4 bases; J trimming: 11 bases; junction bases outside the gene matches: 13. The CDR3 has 14 amino acids. The CDR3 DNA reads TGTGCCAGCAGTGCCCAGGGGGGACGGCGAGTGGCTTTCTTT. Translated, it gives CASSAQGGRRVAFF.

The rearrangement joins TRBV13 to TRBJ2-5, with TRBD2 identical over 7 bases. CDR1 PRHDT and CDR2 FYEKMQ come from the germline V gene (reference sequence). The CDR3 extends over 16 amino acids. The V gene end was trimmed by 4 bases and the J gene end by 2 bases; junction bases not matched to a gene: 10. CDR3 amino acids: CASSSRVAGDQETQYF. For the CDR3, the DNA is TGTGCCAGCAGCTCCCGGGTGGCGGGGGATCAAGAGACCCAGTACTTC.

CDR3 DNA sequence: TGTGCCTGGAGTGTTCCCTCACAGGGCGGCTACGAGCAGTACTTC. This codes for CAWSVPSQGGYEQYF. The rearrangement uses TRBV30 and TRBJ2-7; tentative D call: TRBD1 (6 bases). Germline V gene sequence: CDR1 GTSNPN, CDR2 SVGIG (reference sequence). Trimming took off 0 bases at V and 3 bases at J, with 15 bases between the two ends. The CDR3 runs to 15 residues.

In this sample, this clone turned up once. The chain employs TRBV27 and TRBJ1-1; 7 bases agree with TRBD1. The J segment lost 6 bases and the V segment lost 3 bases, leaving 4 bases of the junction unmatched. Germline V gene lookup returns CDR1 MNHEY and CDR2 SMNVEV (reference sequence). The CDR3 loop spans 13 amino acids. The DNA for the CDR3 is TGTGCCAGCAGTTTTCACAGGGGCGCTGAAGCTTTCTTT. Its protein is CASSFHRGAEAFF.

A remark on this clone: Within the sample, other DNA sequences also encode this same CDR3. The chain recombines TRBV5-1 with TRBJ2-7, with no clear D. The CDR3 is 12 amino acids. Trimming left V 4 bases short and J 4 bases short, with 9 bases between. Germline-derived CDR1 and CDR2 are SGHRS and YFSETQ. CDR3 nucleotide sequence: TGCGCCAGCAGCCTGGACGGATACGAGCAGTACTTC. This gives the protein CASSLDGYEQYF.

The CDR3 loop reads CASSLKGDRGAYEQYF. In DNA, the CDR3 is TGTGCCAGCAGTTTAAAGGGAGACAGGGGAGCCTACGAGCAGTACTTC. The chain joins TRBV27 to TRBJ2-7, with 8 bases aligning to TRBD1. This CDR3 spans 16 amino acids. The germline V gene encodes CDR1 MNHEY and CDR2 SMNVEV (reference sequence). V gave up 2 bases and J gave up 2 bases; unmatched junction bases: 8.

This clone showed up just a few times. The chain combines TRBV6-5 with TRBJ1-2; a weak D match, TRBD1 (5 bases). Germline assignment: CDR1 MNHEY and CDR2 SVGAGI. The CDR3 extends over 14 amino acids. Trimming removed 2 bases at V and 3 bases at J, with 10 bases between. In DNA form, the CDR3 reads TGTGCCAGCAGTTACGGGGGGTCCCACTATGGCTACACCTTC. It is translated as CASSYGGSHYGYTF.

The CDR3, as DNA: TGTGCCAGCAGCTTAGGACAGGGCTTCGGCTATGGCTACACCTTC. Protein sequence: CASSLGQGFGYGYTF. The chain links TRBV7-9 to TRBJ1-2, with 7 bases that match TRBD1. J lost 4 bases, V lost 1 base, and 6 bases had no gene match. The CDR3 sequence is 15 residues long. CDR1 and CDR2 from the germline V gene are SEHNR and FQNEAQ (reference sequence).

The rearrangement uses TRBV29-1 and TRBJ2-7; tentatively, D is TRBD2 (5 bases). Trimming removed 4 bases at V and 1 base at J, with 11 bases between. Germline CDR1 and CDR2: SQVTM and ANQGSEA. The length of the CDR3 is 13 residues. Here the CDR3 DNA reads TGCAGCGTTGGTGGAGGTTATTCCTACGAGCAGTACTTC. Translation: CSVGGGYSYEQYF.

The chain recombines TRBV7-3 with TRBJ2-2, with D uncertain. Germline CDR1 SGHTA, CDR2 FQGTGA. This CDR3 contains 14 residues. Deletions cut 5 bases from V and 2 bases from J, with 9 bases between. The CDR3 sequence: CASSRRANTGELFF. In DNA form, the CDR3 reads TGTGCCAGCAGCAGAAGGGCAAACACCGGGGAGCTGTTTTTT.

Only a few counts were recorded for this clone. This chain uses TRBV4-3 with TRBJ2-4; D remains unclear. V dropped 4 bases and J dropped 7 bases, with 14 bases sitting between them. The germline V gene encodes CDR1 LGHNA and CDR2 YSLEER. This CDR3 has 14 residues. CDR3 protein: CASSPENSGNIQYF. CDR3 nucleotide sequence: TGCGCCAGCAGCCCCGAGAACAGTGGGAACATTCAGTACTTC.

The chain has TRBV27 and TRBJ1-6; 9 bases are shared with TRBD1. This CDR3 is 15 amino acids long. The J segment lost 9 bases and the V segment lost 5 bases, leaving 8 bases of the junction unmatched. Germline V lookup: CDR1 MNHEY, CDR2 SMNVEV (reference sequence). The CDR3 protein is CASSGTGFVASPLHF. CDR3 sequence (DNA): TGTGCCAGCAGTGGGACAGGGTTTGTGGCTTCACCCCTCCACTTT.

This clone has only a few counts. The chain joins TRBV13 to TRBJ1-1, with D uncertain. This CDR3 is built from 14 residues. The germline V and J ends were trimmed by 6 bases and 6 bases, with 17 bases remaining between them. Germline CDR1 PRHDT, CDR2 FYEKMQ (reference sequence). The CDR3 loop reads CASRSRVEGAEAFF. DNA of the CDR3: TGTGCCAGCAGATCCCGAGTGGAAGGCGCTGAAGCTTTCTTT.

This clone was counted only a few times. In nucleotides, the CDR3 is TGTGCCTGGAGTGAAGTTGGGCAGGGAAAAGATACGCAGTATTTT. Translated, it gives CAWSEVGQGKDTQYF. This chain joins TRBV30 and TRBJ2-3, with a tentative D call TRBD1 (5 bases). Trimming took 1 base from V and 5 from J, leaving 16 bases between them. CDR1 GTSNPN and CDR2 SVGIG come from the germline V gene (reference sequence). CDR3 size: 15 residues.

This clone was recorded a few times. In DNA, the CDR3 is TGTGCCAGCAGGCCGACTAGCGGGGCTGAGCAGTTCTTC. Amino acids: CASRPTSGAEQFF. The chain links TRBV6-6 to TRBJ2-1; 11 bases are shared with TRBD2. The CDR3 runs to 13 residues. Germline values: CDR1 MNHNY, CDR2 SVGAGI (reference sequence). The V and J ends lost 6 bases and 9 bases, in that order; junction bases with no gene match: 4.

This chain uses TRBV7-9 with TRBJ1-1; TRBD1 might be the D (5 bases). Germline CDR1 reads SEHNR; CDR2 reads FQNEAQ (reference sequence). This CDR3 contains 13 residues. The germline V and J ends were trimmed by 1 base and 4 bases, with 7 bases remaining between them. CDR3 protein: CASSLGDVTEAFF. The CDR3 DNA follows: TGTGCCAGCAGCTTAGGGGACGTCACTGAAGCTTTCTTT.

The CDR3 sequence: CASSLTTSSYEQYF. CDR3 sequence (DNA): TGTGCCAGCAGTTTGACTACGAGCTCCTACGAGCAGTACTTC. The chain carries TRBV27 and TRBJ2-7; TRBD2 is a possible D gene (5 bases). Trimming took 3 bases from V and 0 from J, leaving 9 bases between them. The germline gives CDR1 MNHEY, CDR2 SMNVEV (reference sequence). The CDR3 sequence is 14 residues long.

V is TRBV30 and J is TRBJ1-1; TRBD1 agrees at 7 bases. The CDR3 is 15 amino acids. With V trimmed by 1 base and J by 5 bases, 10 bases remained unmatched. CDR1 is GTSNPN, CDR2 SVGIG, per germline (reference sequence). CDR3 bases: TGTGCCTGGAGTGCAGGGGGGCCAGAGGGGACTGAAGCTTTCTTT. It is translated as CAWSAGGPEGTEAFF.

The chain is built from TRBV7-8 and TRBJ1-4, with 7 bases fitting TRBD1. The junction had 6 bases not matched to a gene; V was cut back by 5 bases and J by 0 bases. CDR3 length: 16 amino acids. The V gene's germline CDR1 is SGHVS and CDR2 FQNEAQ. CDR3 region: CASSSRQGATNEKLFF. In nucleotides, the CDR3 is TGTGCCAGCAGCAGTCGACAGGGCGCAACTAATGAAAAACTGTTTTTT.

The chain is built from TRBV6-5 and TRBJ2-7; TRBD1 agrees at 7 bases. The germline CDR1 and CDR2 sequences are MNHEY and SVGAGI. J gave up 3 bases and V 0 bases, and 8 bases lay outside the gene matches. CDR3 length: 16 residues. CDR3 bases: TGTGCCAGCAGTTACTCGACGGGACAGATATACTACGAGCAGTACTTC. It specifies CASSYSTGQIYYEQYF.